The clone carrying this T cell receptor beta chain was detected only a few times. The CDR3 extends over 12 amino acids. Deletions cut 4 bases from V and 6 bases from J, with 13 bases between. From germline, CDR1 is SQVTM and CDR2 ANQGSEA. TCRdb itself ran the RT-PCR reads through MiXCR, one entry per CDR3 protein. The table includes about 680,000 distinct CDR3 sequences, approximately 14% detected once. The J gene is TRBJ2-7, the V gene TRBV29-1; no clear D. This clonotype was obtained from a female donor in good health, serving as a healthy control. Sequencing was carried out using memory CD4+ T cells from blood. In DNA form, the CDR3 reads TGCAGCGTTGGATCTGGATATATCGAGCAGTACTTC. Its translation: CSVGSGYIEQYF.